The text below deals with one T cell receptor (beta chain). These data come from a study of blood T cell repertoires in COVID-19. Whole-study context: Italy, Spain and the United States were the sources of the convalescent and acute COVID-19 samples. The cDNA or gDNA used as material had been derived from T cells, B-cell-depleted T cells, or PBMCs.

Some clones are missing from TCRdb's copy, which holds only in-frame ones; the method was immunoSEQ multiplex PCR. The sample comprises 140,000 or so clones, 65% to 90% of which are singletons, and around 3.2% rests with the top ten. This CDR3 spans 15 amino acids. Deletions cut 4 bases from V and 0 bases from J, with 13 bases between. Germline lookup yields CDR1 SQVTM and CDR2 ANQGSEA. The V and J genes are TRBV29-1 and TRBJ2-1; D possibly corresponds to TRBD2 (5 bases). The TCR sequence derives from a man between 50 and 59 years old with acute or convalescent COVID-19. The specimen sequenced was peripheral blood. The DNA for the CDR3 is TGCAGCGTTGGGGCTAGACTAAGCTCCTACAATGAGCAGTTCTTC. As protein: CSVGARLSSYNEQFF.